This TCR beta chain was documented in a study of T cell responses to AZD1222 COVID-19 vaccine. The CDR3 sequence is 15 residues long. The germline V and J ends were trimmed by 1 base and 1 base, with 12 bases remaining between them. Germline values: CDR1 SGHKS, CDR2 YYEKEE (reference sequence). Measured with immunoSEQ multiplex PCR; TCRdb has only the in-frame clones, and not every one. The sample yields some 90,000 clones, about 88% seen once. The chain recombines TRBV5-5 with TRBJ2-7; D possibly corresponds to TRBD2 (5 bases). The starting material was peripheral blood, obtained 28 days after the second AZD1222 dose. The sequence derives from an adult who received the AZD1222 COVID-19 vaccine. CDR3 bases: TGTGCCAGCAGCTTGAGTGGGAGCCGATCCTACGAGCAGTACTTC. Amino acid sequence: CASSLSGSRSYEQYF.